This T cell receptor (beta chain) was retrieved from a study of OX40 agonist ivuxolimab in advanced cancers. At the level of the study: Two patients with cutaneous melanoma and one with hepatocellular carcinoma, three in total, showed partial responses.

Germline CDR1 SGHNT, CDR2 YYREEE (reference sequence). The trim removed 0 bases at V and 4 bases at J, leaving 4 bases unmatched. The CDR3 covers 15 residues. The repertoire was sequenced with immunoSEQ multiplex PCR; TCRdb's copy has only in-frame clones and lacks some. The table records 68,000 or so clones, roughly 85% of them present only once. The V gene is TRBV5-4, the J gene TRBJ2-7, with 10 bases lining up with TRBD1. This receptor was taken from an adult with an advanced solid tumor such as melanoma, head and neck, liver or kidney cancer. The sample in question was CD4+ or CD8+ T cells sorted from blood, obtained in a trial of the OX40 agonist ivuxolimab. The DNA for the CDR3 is TGTGCCAGCAGCTTGGAAGGGACAGGGGTATACGAGCAGTACTTC. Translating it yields CASSLEGTGVYEQYF. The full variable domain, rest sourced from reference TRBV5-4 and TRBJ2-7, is ETGVTQSPTHLIKTRGQQVTLRCSSQSGHNTVSWYQQALGQGPQFIFQYYREEENGRGNFPPRFSGLQFPNYSSELNVNALELDDSALYLCASSLEGTGVYEQYFGPGTRLTVT.